One and the same sample provided the 15 T cell receptor beta chains below, sequenced in a study of identical twins. TCRdb fed the 5' RACE reads into MiXCR, producing one record per CDR3 protein. The table includes over 250,000 distinct CDR3 sequences, 7.5% to 9.5% detected once. This sample also belongs to another study, concerning yellow fever vaccine responses in identical twins.

Material for sequencing was CD8+ T cells sorted from blood. The receptors derive from a woman between 18 and 30 years old in good health.

This clonotype was seen a few times. The rearrangement uses TRBV6-2 or TRBV6-3 and TRBJ1-2, with 7 bases identical to TRBD1. Germline V gene data show CDR1 as MNHEY and CDR2 as SVGEGT. The CDR3 totals 13 residues. The junction had 7 bases not matched to a gene; V was cut back by 6 bases and J by 6 bases. CDR3 in DNA: TGTGCCAGCAGCTCTACAGGGGTTCATGGCTACACCTTC. This gives the protein CASSSTGVHGYTF.

This clonotype was recorded at least ten times. The chain has TRBV29-1 and TRBJ1-2; D gene uncertain. Germline V gene data show CDR1 as SQVTM and CDR2 as ANQGSEA. This CDR3 region has 12 residues. V lost 1 base and J lost 8, with 11 bases in between. For the CDR3, the DNA is TGCAGCGTTGAAGGGGTGGACGAAGGCTACACCTTC. Amino acids: CSVEGVDEGYTF.

Many counts were recorded for this clonotype. The rearrangement uses TRBV25-1 and TRBJ2-2, with unresolved D. The CDR3 spans 14 residues. In germline, CDR1 is MGHDK, CDR2 SYGVNS. The V end lost 4 bases, the J end lost 3 bases, and 9 bases lay between the germline ends. The CDR3 protein is CASSGLEDTGELFF. As DNA, the CDR3 is TGTGCCAGCAGTGGGCTAGAGGACACCGGGGAGCTGTTTTTT.

A few counts support this clonotype. V is TRBV27 and J is TRBJ2-7; 12 bases are shared with TRBD2. This CDR3 contains 15 residues. Germline V lookup: CDR1 MNHEY, CDR2 SMNVEV (reference sequence). The V gene end was trimmed by 3 bases and the J gene end by 5 bases; junction bases not matched to a gene: 5. CDR3 sequence: CASSLTSGSFHEQYF. Here the CDR3 DNA reads TGTGCCAGCAGTTTGACTAGCGGGAGCTTCCACGAGCAGTACTTC.

The table lists this clonotype with a few counts. The chain recombines TRBV27 with TRBJ2-7; D tentatively fits TRBD1 or TRBD2 (5 bases each). V dropped 5 bases and J dropped 3 bases, with 17 bases sitting between them. The CDR3 sequence is 15 residues long. Germline lookup yields CDR1 MNHEY and CDR2 SMNVEV (reference sequence). The CDR3, as DNA: TGTGCCAGCAGTCTACGGGGCCACCCCGACTACGAGCAGTACTTC. It encodes CASSLRGHPDYEQYF.

This clonotype appeared many times. V and J are TRBV7-9 and TRBJ2-7; 9 nucleotides match TRBD2. V shed 5 bases, J shed 2 bases, and the junction held 10 bases outside the gene matches. CDR1 SEHNR and CDR2 FQNEAQ come from the germline V gene (reference sequence). CDR3 length: 16 residues. The CDR3 sequence: CASSPFGSGGPYEQYF. In DNA form, the CDR3 reads TGTGCCAGCAGCCCCTTTGGAAGCGGGGGGCCCTACGAGCAGTACTTC.

Regarding this clonotype: One junction end disagrees with the germline gene, perhaps due to a read error. The V call is TRBV7-9, the J call TRBJ2-1; 12 nucleotides agree with TRBD2. The germline gives CDR1 SEHNR, CDR2 FQNEAQ (reference sequence). CDR3 length equals 17 residues. The CDR3 loop reads CASSPRTSGTRNNEQLF. The CDR3 region has the DNA TGTGCCAGCAGCCCCCGGACTAGCGGGACCCGAAACAATGAGCAGCTCTTC. Supplemented by reference TRBV7-9 and TRBJ2-1, the full variable domain reads DTGVSQNPRHKITKRGQNVTFRCDPISEHNRLYWYRQTLGQGPEFLTYFQNEAQLEKSRLLSDRFSAERPKGSFSTLEIQRTEQGDSAMYLCASSPRTSGTRNNEQLFGPGTRLTVL.

This chain links TRBV2 with TRBJ2-7; a weak D match, TRBD2 (6 bases). The CDR3 is 13 residues long. Per the germline V gene, CDR1 is SNHLY and CDR2 is FYNNEI. Trimming took off 5 bases at V and 3 bases at J, with 11 bases between the two ends. CDR3 protein: CASSYYGSYEQYF. Written as DNA, the CDR3 is TGTGCCAGCAGTTACTACGGGAGCTACGAGCAGTACTTC.

The CDR3 DNA follows: TGTGCCAGCAGTTACGAGGGACTAGCGGGGGCTGGGGAGCTGTTTTTT. Protein product: CASSYEGLAGAGELFF. The rearrangement links TRBV6-2 or TRBV6-3 to TRBJ2-2; 14 bases are shared with TRBD2. Trimming removed 2 bases from V and 8 bases from J; junction bases left unmatched: 4. Germline V gene data show CDR1 as MNHEY and CDR2 as SVGEGT. CDR3 length equals 16 residues.

This clonotype came up many times. The gene calls are TRBV2 and TRBJ2-3, with 10 nucleotides matching TRBD2. The J segment lost 7 bases and the V segment lost 4 bases, leaving 5 bases of the junction unmatched. Germline CDR1 reads SNHLY; CDR2 reads FYNNEI. This CDR3 is 14 amino acids long. The CDR3 here is CASSGLAGEYTQYF. CDR3 bases: TGTGCCAGCAGTGGGCTAGCGGGGGAATATACGCAGTATTTT.

This rearrangement joins TRBV6-1 to TRBJ2-1; no reliable D call. The V end lost 10 bases, the J end lost 13 bases, and 29 bases lay between the germline ends. Germline assignment: CDR1 MNHNS and CDR2 SASEGT. There are 15 residues in the CDR3. CDR3 region: CATDRNHFRCQVQFF. In nucleotides, the CDR3 is TGTGCCACGGACCGCAACCACTTCCGCTGTCAAGTCCAGTTCTTC.

The DNA of the CDR3 is TGCAGTGCTAGAGATCTGACGGACTCACTAGACTACGAGCAGTACTTC. This codes for CSARDLTDSLDYEQYF. This chain links TRBV20-1 with TRBJ2-7; perhaps TRBD2 as D (5 bases). CDR3 length equals 16 residues. The germline V and J ends were trimmed by 0 bases and 3 bases, with 18 bases remaining between them. CDR1 and CDR2 from the germline V gene are DFQATT and SNEGSKA (reference sequence).

The chain is built from TRBV4-3 and TRBJ2-7; 8 bases line up with TRBD2. Germline V CDR1 and CDR2: LGHNA, YSLEER. The trim removed 2 bases at V and 3 bases at J, leaving 6 bases unmatched. This CDR3 is built from 15 residues. The CDR3 is CASSQSRSGSYEQYF. In DNA, the CDR3 is TGCGCCAGCAGCCAAAGCCGGAGCGGGAGCTACGAGCAGTACTTC.

This clonotype was counted ten times or more. V and J are TRBV25-1 and TRBJ2-3; perhaps TRBD2 as D (6 bases). This CDR3 region has 14 residues. V shed 3 bases and J shed 4 bases, with 11 bases lying between them. The germline V gene has CDR1 MGHDK and CDR2 SYGVNS. The CDR3 protein is CASSEGREPDTQYF. CDR3 bases: TGTGCCAGCAGTGAGGGACGGGAGCCAGATACGCAGTATTTT.

The rearrangement uses TRBV29-1 and TRBJ2-7; unclear D gene. V was pared by 4 bases and J by 0 bases, with 7 bases between. This CDR3 spans 12 amino acids. The germline gives CDR1 SQVTM, CDR2 ANQGSEA. The CDR3 sequence is CSVVWGSYEQYF. CDR3 DNA: TGCAGCGTTGTGTGGGGCTCCTACGAGCAGTACTTC.